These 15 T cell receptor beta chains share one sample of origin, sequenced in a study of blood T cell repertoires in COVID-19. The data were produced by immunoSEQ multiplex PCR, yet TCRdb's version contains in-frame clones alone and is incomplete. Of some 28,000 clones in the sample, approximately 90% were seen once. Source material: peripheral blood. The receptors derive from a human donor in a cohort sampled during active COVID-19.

The CDR3 sequence: CASSPTRGNGGYTF. CDR3 DNA sequence: TGTGCCAGCAGCCCGACGAGGGGGAATGGTGGCTACACCTTC. V is TRBV7-8 and J is TRBJ1-2, with D possibly being TRBD1 (6 bases). The germline V gene encodes CDR1 SGHVS and CDR2 FQNEAQ. The CDR3 consists of 14 residues. V was clipped by 5 bases and J by 7 bases, with 17 bases between them.

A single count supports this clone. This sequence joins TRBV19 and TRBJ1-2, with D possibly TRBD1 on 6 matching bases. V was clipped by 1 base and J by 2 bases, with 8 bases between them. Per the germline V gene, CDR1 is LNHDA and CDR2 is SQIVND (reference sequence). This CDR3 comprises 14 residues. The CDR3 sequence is CASSIGTANYGYTF. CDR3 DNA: TGTGCCAGTAGTATAGGGACAGCAAACTATGGCTACACCTTC.

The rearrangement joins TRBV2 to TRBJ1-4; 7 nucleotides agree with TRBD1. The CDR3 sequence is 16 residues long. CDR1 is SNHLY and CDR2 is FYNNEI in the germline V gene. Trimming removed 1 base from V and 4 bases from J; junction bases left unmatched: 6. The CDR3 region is CASSEESGGYNEKLFF. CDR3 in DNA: TGTGCCAGCAGTGAAGAGTCAGGGGGGTATAATGAAAAACTGTTTTTT.

As DNA, the CDR3 is TGTGCCAGTAGTCGGATACAGGGGGCCCGTTATAATTCACCCCTCCACTTT. Translated, it gives CASSRIQGARYNSPLHF. The genes are TRBV19 and TRBJ1-6; 9 nucleotides agree with TRBD1. The length of the CDR3 is 17 residues. The V and J ends lost 5 bases and 4 bases, in that order; junction bases with no gene match: 9. Germline V CDR1 and CDR2: LNHDA, SQIVND (reference sequence).

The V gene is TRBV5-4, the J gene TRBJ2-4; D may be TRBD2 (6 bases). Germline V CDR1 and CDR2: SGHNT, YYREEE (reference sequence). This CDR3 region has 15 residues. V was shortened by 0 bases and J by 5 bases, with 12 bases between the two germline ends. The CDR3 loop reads CASSLDWTTQNIQYF. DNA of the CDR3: TGTGCCAGCAGCTTGGACTGGACTACCCAAAACATTCAGTACTTC.

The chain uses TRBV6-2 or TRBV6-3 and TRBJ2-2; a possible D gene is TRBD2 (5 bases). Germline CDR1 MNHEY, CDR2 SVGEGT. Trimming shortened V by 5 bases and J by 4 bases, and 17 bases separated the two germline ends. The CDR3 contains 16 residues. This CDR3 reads CASSDLLGRTTGELFF. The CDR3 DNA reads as TGTGCCAGCAGTGATCTTCTAGGGAGAACCACCGGGGAGCTGTTTTTT.

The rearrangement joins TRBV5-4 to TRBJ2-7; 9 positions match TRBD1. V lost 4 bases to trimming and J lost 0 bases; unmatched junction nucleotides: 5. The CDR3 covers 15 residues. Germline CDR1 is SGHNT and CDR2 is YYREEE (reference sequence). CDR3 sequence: CASSLGQGISYEQYF. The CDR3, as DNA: TGTGCCAGCAGCCTAGGACAGGGGATCTCCTACGAGCAGTACTTC.

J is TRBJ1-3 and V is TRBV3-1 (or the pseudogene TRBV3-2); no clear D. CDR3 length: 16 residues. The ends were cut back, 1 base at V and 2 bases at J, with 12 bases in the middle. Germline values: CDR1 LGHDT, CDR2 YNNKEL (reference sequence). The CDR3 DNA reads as TGTGCCAGCAGCCAAGTTACAATCCTCACTGGAAACACCATATATTTT. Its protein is CASSQVTILTGNTIYF.

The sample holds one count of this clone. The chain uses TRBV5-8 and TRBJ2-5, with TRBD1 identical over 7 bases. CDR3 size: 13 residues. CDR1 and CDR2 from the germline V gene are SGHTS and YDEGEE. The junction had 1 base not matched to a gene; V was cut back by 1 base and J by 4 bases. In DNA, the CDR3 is TGTGCCAGCAGCTTGAGGGGGCGAGAGACCCAGTACTTC. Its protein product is CASSLRGRETQYF.

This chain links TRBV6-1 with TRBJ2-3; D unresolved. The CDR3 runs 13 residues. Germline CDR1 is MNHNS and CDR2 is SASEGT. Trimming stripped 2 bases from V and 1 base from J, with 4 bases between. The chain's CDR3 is CASSEQGTDTQYF. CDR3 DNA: TGTGCCAGCAGTGAACAGGGCACAGATACGCAGTATTTT.

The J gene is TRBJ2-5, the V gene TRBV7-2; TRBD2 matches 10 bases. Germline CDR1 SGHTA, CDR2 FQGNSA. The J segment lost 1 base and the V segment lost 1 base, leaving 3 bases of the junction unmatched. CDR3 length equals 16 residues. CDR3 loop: CASSLGTSGLQETQYF. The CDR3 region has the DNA TGTGCCAGCAGCTTAGGGACTAGCGGTCTCCAAGAGACCCAGTACTTC.

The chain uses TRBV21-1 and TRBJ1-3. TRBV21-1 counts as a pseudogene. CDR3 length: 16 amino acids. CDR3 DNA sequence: TGTGCCAGCAGCCCCCCGGAGGGAGCAGGCGGAAACACCATATATTTT. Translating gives CASSPPEGAGGNTIYF.

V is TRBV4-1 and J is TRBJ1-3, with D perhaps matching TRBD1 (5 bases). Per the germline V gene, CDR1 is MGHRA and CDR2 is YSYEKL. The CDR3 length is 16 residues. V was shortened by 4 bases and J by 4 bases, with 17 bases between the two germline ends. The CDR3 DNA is TGCGCCAGCAGCCCCGGGGGTTGGGTGATGGGAAACACCATATATTTT. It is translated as CASSPGGWVMGNTIYF.

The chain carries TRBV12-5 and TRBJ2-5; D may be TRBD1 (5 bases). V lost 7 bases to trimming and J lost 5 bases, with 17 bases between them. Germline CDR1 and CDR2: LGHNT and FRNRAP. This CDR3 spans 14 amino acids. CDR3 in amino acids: CASASQGFGETQYF. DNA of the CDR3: TGTGCTAGTGCCTCTCAGGGATTCGGGGAGACCCAGTACTTC.

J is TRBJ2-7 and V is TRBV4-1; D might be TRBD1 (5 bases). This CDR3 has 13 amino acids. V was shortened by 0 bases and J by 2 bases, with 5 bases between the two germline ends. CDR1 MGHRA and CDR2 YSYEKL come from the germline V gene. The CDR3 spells CASSQDRAYEQYF. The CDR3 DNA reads TGCGCCAGCAGCCAAGACAGGGCCTACGAGCAGTACTTC.